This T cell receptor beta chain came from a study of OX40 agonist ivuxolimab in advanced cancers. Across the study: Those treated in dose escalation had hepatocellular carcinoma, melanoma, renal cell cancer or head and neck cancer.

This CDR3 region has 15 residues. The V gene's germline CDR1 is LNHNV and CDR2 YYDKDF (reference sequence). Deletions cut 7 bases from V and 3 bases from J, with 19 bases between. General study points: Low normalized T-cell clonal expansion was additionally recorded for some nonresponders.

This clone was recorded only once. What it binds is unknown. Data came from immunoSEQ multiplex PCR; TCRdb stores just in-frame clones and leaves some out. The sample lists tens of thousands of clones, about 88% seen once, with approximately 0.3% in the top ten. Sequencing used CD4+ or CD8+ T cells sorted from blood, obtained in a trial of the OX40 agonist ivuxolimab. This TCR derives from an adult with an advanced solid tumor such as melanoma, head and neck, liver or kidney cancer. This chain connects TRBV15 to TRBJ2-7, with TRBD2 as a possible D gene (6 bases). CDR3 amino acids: CATTADRDSFYEQYF. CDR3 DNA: TGTGCCACCACCGCTGATAGGGACTCCTTCTACGAGCAGTACTTC.